This T cell receptor beta chain was captured by sequencing in a study of early T cells in non-severe SARS-CoV-2 infection. Study context: The input, bulk RNA from unsorted whole blood, was sequenced, and chains were unpaired. Whole-study findings and limits: Missing private and CD4 specificities, VDJdb matching favored anti-spike CD8 responses.

Details on this clonotype: Its antigen is as yet unknown.

Molecules of cDNA were individually given unique molecular identifiers that were attached to them. TCRdb re-derived calls from the 5' RACE reads in MiXCR, one entry per CDR3 protein. The sample has 70,000 to 80,000 distinct CDR3 sequences; 9.5% to 15% are singletons. The input for sequencing was whole blood, taken at baseline. The clonotype was recovered from an adult who was a healthcare worker with PCR-confirmed SARS-CoV-2 infection or an uninfected control (not recorded which).

The CDR3: CASRPTTNEKLFF. CDR3 DNA: TGTGCCAGTAGACCCACAACTAATGAAAAACTGTTTTTT. The V gene is TRBV19, the J gene TRBJ1-4; D is ambiguous. The length of the CDR3 is 13 residues. CDR1 LNHDA and CDR2 SQIVND come from the germline V gene (reference sequence). V was cut by 6 bases and J by 0 bases, with 5 bases left in between.